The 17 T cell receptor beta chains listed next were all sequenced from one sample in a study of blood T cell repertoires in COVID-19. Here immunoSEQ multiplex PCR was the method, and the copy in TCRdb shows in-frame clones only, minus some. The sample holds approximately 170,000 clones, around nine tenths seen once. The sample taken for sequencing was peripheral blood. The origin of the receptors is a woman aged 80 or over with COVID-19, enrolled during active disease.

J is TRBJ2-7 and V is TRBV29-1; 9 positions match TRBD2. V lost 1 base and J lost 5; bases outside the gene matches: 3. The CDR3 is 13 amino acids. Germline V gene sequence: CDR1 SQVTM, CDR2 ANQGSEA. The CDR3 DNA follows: TGCAGCGTTGAAGCACTAGCGGGCGACGAGCAGTACTTC. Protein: CSVEALAGDEQYF.

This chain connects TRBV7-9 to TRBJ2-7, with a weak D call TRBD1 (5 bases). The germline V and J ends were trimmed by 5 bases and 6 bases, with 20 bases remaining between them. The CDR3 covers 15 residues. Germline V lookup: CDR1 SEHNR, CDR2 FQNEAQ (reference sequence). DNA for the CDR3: TGTGCCAGCAGCAATCTTGGGGCGGAGTGGGGCGAGCAGTACTTC. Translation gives CASSNLGAEWGEQYF.

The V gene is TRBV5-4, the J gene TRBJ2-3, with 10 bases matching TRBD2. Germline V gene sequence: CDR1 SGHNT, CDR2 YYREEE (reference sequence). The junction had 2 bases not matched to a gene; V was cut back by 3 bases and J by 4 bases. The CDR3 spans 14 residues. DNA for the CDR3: TGTGCCAGCAGCTCTAGCGGGAGCTCAGATACGCAGTATTTT. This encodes CASSSSGSSDTQYF.

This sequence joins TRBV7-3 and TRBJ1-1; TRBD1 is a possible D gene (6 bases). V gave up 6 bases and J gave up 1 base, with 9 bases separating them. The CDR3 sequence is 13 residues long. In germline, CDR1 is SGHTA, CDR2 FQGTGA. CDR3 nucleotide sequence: TGTGCCAGCAGAGTAGGGGGGAACACTGAAGCTTTCTTT. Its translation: CASRVGGNTEAFF. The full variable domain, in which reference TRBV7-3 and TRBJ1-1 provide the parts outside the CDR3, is GAGVSQTPSNKVTEKGKYVELRCDPISGHTALYWYRQSLGQGPEFLIYFQGTGAADDSGLPNDRFFAVRPEGSVSTLKIQRTERGDSAVYLCASRVGGNTEAFFGQGTRLTVV.

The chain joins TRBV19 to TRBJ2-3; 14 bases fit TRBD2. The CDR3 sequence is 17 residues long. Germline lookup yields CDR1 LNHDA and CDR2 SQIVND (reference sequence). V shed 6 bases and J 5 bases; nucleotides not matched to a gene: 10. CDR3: CASRGSGLAGARDTQYF. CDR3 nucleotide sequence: TGTGCCAGTAGGGGCTCGGGACTAGCGGGAGCAAGAGATACGCAGTATTTT.

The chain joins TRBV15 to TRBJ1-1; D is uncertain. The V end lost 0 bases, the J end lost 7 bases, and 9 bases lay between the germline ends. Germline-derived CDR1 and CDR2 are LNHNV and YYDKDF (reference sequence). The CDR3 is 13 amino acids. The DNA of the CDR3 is TGTGCCACCAGCAGAGATAACGGAGGTGAAGCTTTCTTT. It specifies CATSRDNGGEAFF.

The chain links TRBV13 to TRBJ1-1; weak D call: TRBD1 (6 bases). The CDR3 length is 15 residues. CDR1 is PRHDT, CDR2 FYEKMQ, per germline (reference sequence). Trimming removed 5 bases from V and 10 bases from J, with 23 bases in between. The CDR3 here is CASSLGTTSRGPAFF. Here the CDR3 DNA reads TGTGCCAGCAGCCTCGGGACAACCTCCCGTGGGCCAGCTTTCTTT.

CDR3 sequence: CASSQQGNYGYTF. For the CDR3, the DNA is TGTGCCAGCAGTCAACAGGGGAACTATGGCTACACCTTC. The genes are TRBV5-4 and TRBJ1-2, with 7 bases fitting TRBD1. The germline gives CDR1 SGHNT, CDR2 YYREEE (reference sequence). The V and J ends lost 5 bases and 2 bases, in that order; junction bases with no gene match: 3. The CDR3 runs 13 residues.

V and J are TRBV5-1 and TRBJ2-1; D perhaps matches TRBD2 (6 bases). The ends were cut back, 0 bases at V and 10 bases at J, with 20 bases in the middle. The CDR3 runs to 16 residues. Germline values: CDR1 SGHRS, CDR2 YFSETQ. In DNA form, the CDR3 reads TGCGCCAGCAGCTTGGAGTTCCGGGACTCGCCTTTAGAGCAGTTCTTC. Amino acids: CASSLEFRDSPLEQFF.

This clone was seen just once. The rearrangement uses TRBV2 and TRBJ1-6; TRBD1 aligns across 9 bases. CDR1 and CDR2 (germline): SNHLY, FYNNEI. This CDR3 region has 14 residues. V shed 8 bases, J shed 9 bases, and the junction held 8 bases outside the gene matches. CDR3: CASRLQGAGSPLHF. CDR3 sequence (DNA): TGTGCCAGCCGTTTACAGGGGGCAGGTTCACCCCTCCACTTT.

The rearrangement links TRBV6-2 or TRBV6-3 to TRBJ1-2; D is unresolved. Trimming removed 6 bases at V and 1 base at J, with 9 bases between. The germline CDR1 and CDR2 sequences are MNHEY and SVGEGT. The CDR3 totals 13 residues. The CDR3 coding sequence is TGTGCCAGCAGCGAGCCCGGTAACTATGGCTACACCTTC. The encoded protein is CASSEPGNYGYTF.

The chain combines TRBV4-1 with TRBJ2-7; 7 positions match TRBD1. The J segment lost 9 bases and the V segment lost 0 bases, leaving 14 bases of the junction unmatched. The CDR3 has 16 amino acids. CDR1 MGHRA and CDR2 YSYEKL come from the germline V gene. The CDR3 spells CASSQEPPPGQERQYF. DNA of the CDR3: TGCGCCAGCAGCCAAGAACCCCCTCCCGGACAGGAGAGGCAGTACTTC.

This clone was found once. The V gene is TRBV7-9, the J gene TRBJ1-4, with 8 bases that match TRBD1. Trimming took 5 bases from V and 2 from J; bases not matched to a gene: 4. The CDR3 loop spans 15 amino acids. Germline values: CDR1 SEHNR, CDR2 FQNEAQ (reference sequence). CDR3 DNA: TGTGCCAGCAGCGCCCGGGACAGGACTAATGAAAAACTGTTTTTT. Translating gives CASSARDRTNEKLFF.

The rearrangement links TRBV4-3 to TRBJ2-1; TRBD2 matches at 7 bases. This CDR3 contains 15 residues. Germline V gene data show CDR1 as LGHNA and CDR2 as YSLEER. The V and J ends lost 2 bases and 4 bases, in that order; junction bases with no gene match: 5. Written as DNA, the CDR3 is TGCGCCAGCAGCCAATATGGCGGGGGATACAATGAGCAGTTCTTC. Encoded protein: CASSQYGGGYNEQFF.

The CDR3 bases are TGTGCCAGCAGTCTCCCCCTTCACGGGCAAGAGACCCAGTACTTC. It yields the protein CASSLPLHGQETQYF. The chain joins TRBV28 to TRBJ2-5; D remains ambiguous. In germline, CDR1 is MDHEN, CDR2 SYDVKM. CDR3 length equals 15 residues. V lost 5 bases and J 2 bases, leaving 15 bases between the germline ends.

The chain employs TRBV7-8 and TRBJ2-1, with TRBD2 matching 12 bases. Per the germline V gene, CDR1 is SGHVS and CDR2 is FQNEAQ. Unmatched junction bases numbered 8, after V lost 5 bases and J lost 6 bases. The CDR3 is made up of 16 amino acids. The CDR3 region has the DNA TGTGCCAGCAGCGGAAGGACTAGCGGGGCCCTCAATGAGCAGTTCTTC. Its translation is CASSGRTSGALNEQFF. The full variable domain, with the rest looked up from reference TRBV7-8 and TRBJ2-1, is GAGVSQSPRYKVAKRGQDVALRCDPISGHVSLFWYQQALGQGPEFLTYFQNEAQLDKSGLPSDRFFAERPEGSVSTLKIQRTQQEDSAVYLCASSGRTSGALNEQFFGPGTRLTVL.

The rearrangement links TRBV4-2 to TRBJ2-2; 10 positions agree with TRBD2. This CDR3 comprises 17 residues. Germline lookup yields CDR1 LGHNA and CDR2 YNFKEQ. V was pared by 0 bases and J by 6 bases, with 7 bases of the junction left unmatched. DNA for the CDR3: TGTGCCAGCAGCCAAGAATCTAGCGGGAGAGGGTCCGGGGAGCTGTTTTTT. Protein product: CASSQESSGRGSGELFF.